The 24 T cell receptor beta chains presented below share a single source sample, sequenced in a study of cytomegalovirus exposure and HLA in healthy donors. This table comes from immunoSEQ multiplex PCR, and its TCRdb copy is limited to in-frame clones, with some not included. The sample carries under 400,000 clones, 70% to 90% recorded once. Source material: PBMCs. Source of these receptors: a young woman in good health and CMV-seronegative.

The V call is TRBV5-1, the J call TRBJ2-7, with 12 bases identical to TRBD2. The ends lost 4 bases at V and 6 bases at J; junction bases unmatched: 5. This CDR3 spans 14 amino acids. CDR1 is SGHRS and CDR2 is YFSETQ in the germline V gene. The CDR3 protein is CASSHTSGGFEQYF. In nucleotides, the CDR3 is TGCGCCAGCAGCCATACTAGCGGGGGGTTCGAGCAGTACTTC.

The chain links TRBV15 to TRBJ2-7, with TRBD1 matching 7 bases. Germline CDR1 reads LNHNV; CDR2 reads YYDKDF (reference sequence). The CDR3 length is 16 residues. V shed 1 base, J shed 12 bases, and the junction held 18 bases outside the gene matches. The CDR3 DNA reads as TGTGCCACCAGCAGAGGAGGTGAGGGGGCGCGGGTCGGCCTGTACTTC. Translation: CATSRGGEGARVGLYF.

The chain is built from TRBV15 and TRBJ2-7, with 7 bases identical to TRBD2. The CDR3 spans 15 residues. CDR1 and CDR2 from the germline V gene are LNHNV and YYDKDF (reference sequence). Germline trimming cut 0 bases from V and 2 bases from J; bases unmatched to any gene: 4. Written as DNA, the CDR3 is TGTGCCACCAGCAGAGATCTGGGGGGGACCTACGAGCAGTACTTC. Translating gives CATSRDLGGTYEQYF.

The chain has TRBV5-1 and TRBJ2-3; D not certain. There are 16 residues in the CDR3. Germline CDR1 SGHRS, CDR2 YFSETQ. Trimming pared 0 bases from V and 4 bases from J, leaving 15 bases between. The CDR3 spells CASSLAAGKRADTQYF. The CDR3 bases are TGCGCCAGCAGCTTGGCCGCCGGAAAGCGAGCAGATACGCAGTATTTT.

The chain couples TRBV18 to TRBJ2-1; 7 bases agree with TRBD2. Germline-derived CDR1 and CDR2 are KGHSH and LQKENI. This CDR3 has 16 amino acids. V shed 5 bases, J shed 9 bases, and the junction held 16 bases outside the gene matches. CDR3 bases: TGTGCCAGCTCATATATGACGGGTTCTGGGAGGGGTGAGCAGTTCTTC. This sequence encodes CASSYMTGSGRGEQFF.

The rearrangement joins TRBV2 to TRBJ2-7, with 7 nucleotides matching TRBD2. From germline, CDR1 is SNHLY and CDR2 FYNNEI. The CDR3 covers 13 residues. J lost 3 bases, V lost 10 bases, and 9 bases had no gene match. The CDR3 region is CAIKLARGYEQYF. CDR3 DNA: TGTGCCATCAAACTAGCGCGAGGCTACGAGCAGTACTTC.

The V call is TRBV15, the J call TRBJ2-3; 8 bases line up with TRBD1. Germline trimming cut 3 bases from V and 2 bases from J; bases unmatched to any gene: 7. Germline V gene data show CDR1 as LNHNV and CDR2 as YYDKDF (reference sequence). CDR3 length: 16 amino acids. CDR3 nucleotide sequence: TGTGCCACCAGCAGCTTACAGGGGGGTAACACAGATACGCAGTATTTT. Its protein is CATSSLQGGNTDTQYF. Using reference TRBV15 and TRBJ2-3 for the parts outside the CDR3, the full variable domain is DAMVIQNPRYQVTQFGKPVTLSCSQTLNHNVMYWYQQKSSQAPKLLFHYYDKDFNNEADTPDNFQSRRPNTSFCFLDIRSPGLGDTAMYLCATSSLQGGNTDTQYFGPGTRLTVL.

The chain is built from TRBV5-1 and TRBJ2-2, with D possibly TRBD2 on 6 matching bases. This CDR3 comprises 17 residues. The V gene lost 1 base and the J gene lost 4 bases, with 17 bases spanning the gap. CDR1 and CDR2 from the germline V gene are SGHRS and YFSETQ. CDR3 nucleotides: TGCGCCAGCAGCTTGCTTAGCGGCACCCAACCCACCGGGGAGCTGTTTTTT. Amino acid sequence: CASSLLSGTQPTGELFF. Based on the CDR3 plus reference TRBV5-1 and TRBJ2-2, the full variable domain is KAGVTQTPRYLIKTRGQQVTLSCSPISGHRSVSWYQQTPGQGLQFLFEYFSETQRNKGNFPGRFSGRQFSNSRSEMNVSTLELGDSALYLCASSLLSGTQPTGELFFGEGSRLTVL.

The chain carries TRBV7-9 and TRBJ2-1, with 8 positions matching TRBD2. Germline-derived CDR1 and CDR2 are SEHNR and FQNEAQ (reference sequence). Losses at the gene ends were 5 bases for V and 5 bases for J; bases not matched to a gene: 8. This CDR3 region has 15 residues. CDR3 amino acids: CASSLGLAANNEQFF. For the CDR3, the DNA is TGTGCCAGCAGCCTCGGACTAGCAGCTAACAATGAGCAGTTCTTC.

The V and J genes are TRBV7-6 and TRBJ2-7; 7 positions agree with TRBD2. This CDR3 has 15 residues. Germline V gene sequence: CDR1 SGHVS, CDR2 FNYEAQ. V shed 1 base and J 3 bases; nucleotides not matched to a gene: 6. In nucleotides, the CDR3 is TGTGCCAGCAGCTTAGTAGACGGGAGGAGCTACGAGCAGTACTTC. Protein product: CASSLVDGRSYEQYF.

The gene calls are TRBV13 and TRBJ2-7, with a tentative D call TRBD2 (5 bases). CDR1 PRHDT and CDR2 FYEKMQ come from the germline V gene (reference sequence). CDR3 length: 14 amino acids. V shed 3 bases and J shed 5 bases, with 14 bases lying between them. Here the CDR3 DNA reads TGTGCCAGCAGCTTGAGGGCCCGGGTGAACGAGCAGTACTTC. The encoded protein is CASSLRARVNEQYF.

This chain joins TRBV27 and TRBJ1-1, with a weak D call TRBD1 (5 bases). The V gene's germline CDR1 is MNHEY and CDR2 SMNVEV (reference sequence). The length of the CDR3 is 13 residues. V was shortened by 3 bases and J by 4 bases, with 9 bases between the two germline ends. DNA of the CDR3: TGTGCCAGCAGTTTTGGGGGGAGCACTGAAGCTTTCTTT. Residues: CASSFGGSTEAFF.

On this clone: Being one base from a much bigger clone, this may be a read error. This chain joins TRBV9 and TRBJ1-2, with TRBD1 as a possible D gene (5 bases). V was shortened by 2 bases and J by 1 base, with 6 bases between the two germline ends. The CDR3 consists of 13 residues. The germline V gene has CDR1 SGDLS and CDR2 YYNGEE. CDR3 amino acids: CASSVDSNYGYTF. The CDR3 nucleotides read TGTGCCAGCAGCGTCGACAGTAACTATGGCTACACCTTC. The variable domain in full, with the rest retrieved from reference TRBV9 and TRBJ1-2, is DSGVTQTPKHLITATGQRVTLRCSPRSGDLSVYWYQQSLDQGLQFLIQYYNGEERAKGNILERFSAQQFPDLHSELNLSSLELGDSALYFCASSVDSNYGYTFGSGTRLTVV.

V usage is TRBV2 and J usage is TRBJ2-5; 7 positions match TRBD1. V trimming: 11 bases; J trimming: 2 bases; junction bases outside the gene matches: 5. The CDR3 length is 12 residues. Germline V gives CDR1 SNHLY, CDR2 FYNNEI. The CDR3 sequence: CAVQGPQETQYF. DNA of the CDR3: TGTGCCGTACAGGGGCCGCAAGAGACCCAGTACTTC.

This clone was seen a single time. This sample includes further DNA sequences coding for the same CDR3. This rearrangement joins TRBV19 to TRBJ2-7; a weak D match, TRBD1 (6 bases). This CDR3 is built from 13 residues. Germline assignment: CDR1 LNHDA and CDR2 SQIVND (reference sequence). The V gene lost 5 bases and the J gene lost 1 base, with 9 bases spanning the gap. The CDR3 reads CASSRDISYEQYF. In nucleotides, the CDR3 is TGTGCCAGTAGTCGGGACATTTCCTACGAGCAGTACTTC.

The chain is built from TRBV9 and TRBJ2-1; 8 nucleotides line up with TRBD1. CDR1 and CDR2 (germline): SGDLS, YYNGEE. The CDR3 length is 16 residues. The ends lost 3 bases at V and 8 bases at J; junction bases unmatched: 13. Here the CDR3 reads CASSARTGISWDEQFF. CDR3 sequence (DNA): TGTGCCAGCAGCGCGAGGACAGGGATTTCCTGGGATGAGCAGTTCTTC.

The chain couples TRBV2 to TRBJ1-2, with 8 bases lining up with TRBD1. This CDR3 is built from 14 residues. The ends lost 4 bases at V and 8 bases at J; junction bases unmatched: 9. The germline CDR1 and CDR2 sequences are SNHLY and FYNNEI. CDR3 nucleotides: TGTGCCAGCAGTGTGAAAGGACAGGGTGGCGGCTACACCTTC. Its translation is CASSVKGQGGGYTF.

The V and J genes are TRBV10-3 and TRBJ1-2; possibly TRBD1 for D (6 bases). Trimming removed 6 bases from V and 6 bases from J, with 23 bases in between. CDR3 size: 16 residues. The germline gives CDR1 ENHRY, CDR2 SYGVKD. The CDR3, as DNA: TGTGCCATCAGCCTGGACAGACCCGACATCAGGGATGGCTACACCTTC. Amino acids: CAISLDRPDIRDGYTF.

The V and J genes are TRBV5-8 and TRBJ2-3; no clear D gene. CDR1 is SGHTS, CDR2 YDEGEE, per germline. Trimming took off 1 base at V and 4 bases at J, with 13 bases between the two ends. The CDR3 length is 15 residues. CDR3 residues: CASSLIGLSSDTQYF. The CDR3 DNA follows: TGTGCCAGCAGCTTGATTGGGCTAAGCTCAGATACGCAGTATTTT.

This chain uses TRBV30 with TRBJ2-3, with TRBD2 identical over 15 bases. Germline trimming cut 0 bases from V and 5 bases from J; bases unmatched to any gene: 6. Germline V lookup: CDR1 GTSNPN, CDR2 SVGIG (reference sequence). This CDR3 has 17 residues. The CDR3: CAWSVRTSGGARDTQYF. The CDR3 DNA follows: TGTGCCTGGAGTGTACGGACTAGCGGGGGGGCGAGAGATACGCAGTATTTT.

The chain has TRBV7-9 and TRBJ1-1, with TRBD1 matching over 7 bases. The V gene's germline CDR1 is SEHNR and CDR2 FQNEAQ (reference sequence). V gave up 5 bases and J gave up 2 bases; unmatched junction bases: 5. The length of the CDR3 is 14 residues. The CDR3 spells CASSRTGANTEAFF. Here the CDR3 DNA reads TGTGCCAGCAGCCGGACAGGAGCCAACACTGAAGCTTTCTTT.

The rearrangement joins TRBV29-1 to TRBJ1-2, with TRBD1 identical over 8 bases. V dropped 7 bases and J dropped 8; count of bases not matched to a gene: 6. Looked up from germline, CDR1 is SQVTM and CDR2 is ANQGSEA. The CDR3 runs 11 residues. The CDR3 here is CSDQDREGYTF. The CDR3 DNA reads as TGCAGCGACCAGGACAGGGAGGGCTACACCTTC. Full variable domain (remainder filled in from reference TRBV29-1 and TRBJ1-2): SAVISQKPSRDICQRGTSLTIQCQVDSQVTMMFWYRQQPGQSLTLIATANQGSEATYESGFVIDKFPISRPNLTFSTLTVSNMSPEDSSIYLCSDQDREGYTFGSGTRLTVV.

The chain carries TRBV6-6 and TRBJ1-6; a possible D gene is TRBD1 (6 bases). V lost 4 bases, J lost 10 bases, and 17 bases lay in between. The CDR3 sequence is 15 residues long. Germline lookup yields CDR1 MNHNY and CDR2 SVGAGI (reference sequence). This CDR3 reads CASSSQGRINSPLHF. The CDR3 DNA is TGTGCCAGCAGTTCCCAGGGGCGAATTAACTCACCCCTCCACTTT.

The CDR3 coding sequence is TGTGCCATCAGTACAGGGGCCGACAATGAGCAGTTCTTC. It yields the protein CAISTGADNEQFF. The chain joins TRBV10-3 to TRBJ2-1; 7 bases line up with TRBD1. Germline CDR1 is ENHRY and CDR2 is SYGVKD. This CDR3 region has 13 residues. The trim removed 5 bases at V and 5 bases at J, leaving 3 bases unmatched.